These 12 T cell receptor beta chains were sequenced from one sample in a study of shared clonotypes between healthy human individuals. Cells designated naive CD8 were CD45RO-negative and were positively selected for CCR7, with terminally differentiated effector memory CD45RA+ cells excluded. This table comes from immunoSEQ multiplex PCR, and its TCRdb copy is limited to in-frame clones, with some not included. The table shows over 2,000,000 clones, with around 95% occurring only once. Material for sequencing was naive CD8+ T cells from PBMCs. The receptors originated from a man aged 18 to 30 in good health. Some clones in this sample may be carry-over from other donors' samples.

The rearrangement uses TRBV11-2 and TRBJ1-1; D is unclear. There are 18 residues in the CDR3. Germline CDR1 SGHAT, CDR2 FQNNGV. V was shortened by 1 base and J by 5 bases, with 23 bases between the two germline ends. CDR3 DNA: TGTGCCAGCAGCTTAGTCCCGTTGCGGGATCTATCGGGTACTGAAGCTTTCTTT. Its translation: CASSLVPLRDLSGTEAFF.

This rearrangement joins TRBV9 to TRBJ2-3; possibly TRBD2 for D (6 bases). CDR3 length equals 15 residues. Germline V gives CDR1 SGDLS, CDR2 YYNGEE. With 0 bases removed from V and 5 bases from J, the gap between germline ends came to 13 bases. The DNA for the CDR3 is TGTGCCAGCAGCGTAGACGGGAGAGGGATAGATACGCAGTATTTT. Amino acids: CASSVDGRGIDTQYF. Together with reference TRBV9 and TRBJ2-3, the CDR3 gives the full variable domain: DSGVTQTPKHLITATGQRVTLRCSPRSGDLSVYWYQQSLDQGLQFLIQYYNGEERAKGNILERFSAQQFPDLHSELNLSSLELGDSALYFCASSVDGRGIDTQYFGPGTRLTVL.

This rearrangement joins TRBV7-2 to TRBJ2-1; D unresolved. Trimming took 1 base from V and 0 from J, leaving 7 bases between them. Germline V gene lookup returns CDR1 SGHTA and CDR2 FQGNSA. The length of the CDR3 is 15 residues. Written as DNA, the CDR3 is TGTGCCAGCAGCTTAGGCCCCCTCTCCTACAATGAGCAGTTCTTC. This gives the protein CASSLGPLSYNEQFF.

This chain's CDR3 is CASSPRTSGNEQYF. CDR3 DNA: TGTGCCAGCAGCCCACGGACTAGCGGCAACGAGCAGTACTTC. The J gene is TRBJ2-7, the V gene TRBV7-9, with 10 bases fitting TRBD2. Germline V gene data show CDR1 as SEHNR and CDR2 as FQNEAQ (reference sequence). V was pared by 5 bases and J by 5 bases, with 6 bases of the junction left unmatched. The CDR3 consists of 14 residues. The whole variable domain, remainder taken from reference TRBV7-9 and TRBJ2-7, is DTGVSQNPRHKITKRGQNVTFRCDPISEHNRLYWYRQTLGQGPEFLTYFQNEAQLEKSRLLSDRFSAERPKGSFSTLEIQRTEQGDSAMYLCASSPRTSGNEQYFGPGTRLTVT.

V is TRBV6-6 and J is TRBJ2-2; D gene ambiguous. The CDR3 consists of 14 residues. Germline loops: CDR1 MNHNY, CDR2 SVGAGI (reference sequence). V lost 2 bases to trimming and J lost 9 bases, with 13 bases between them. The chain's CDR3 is CASSYRSAPRELFF. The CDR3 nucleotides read TGTGCCAGCAGTTACCGGTCGGCTCCCCGGGAGCTGTTTTTT.

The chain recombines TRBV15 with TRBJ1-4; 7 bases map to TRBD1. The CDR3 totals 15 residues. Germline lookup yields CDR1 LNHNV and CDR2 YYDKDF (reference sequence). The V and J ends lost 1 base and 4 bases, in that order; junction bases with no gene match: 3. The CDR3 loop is CATSRVTGDNEKLFF. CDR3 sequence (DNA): TGTGCCACCAGCAGAGTCACAGGGGATAATGAAAAACTGTTTTTT.

CDR3 amino acids: CASSPSGREGTEQFF. The CDR3 DNA reads TGTGCCAGCAGCCCCTCGGGGCGGGAGGGCACTGAGCAGTTCTTC. The rearrangement links TRBV7-8 to TRBJ2-1; the match to TRBD2 covers 9 bases. V trimming: 5 bases; J trimming: 9 bases; junction bases outside the gene matches: 11. This CDR3 spans 15 amino acids. Germline V gives CDR1 SGHVS, CDR2 FQNEAQ.

CDR3 sequence reads: CSAALGDAYEQYF. The DNA for the CDR3 is TGCAGCGCCGCCCTCGGGGACGCCTACGAGCAGTACTTC. The chain is built from TRBV29-1 and TRBJ2-7; possibly TRBD1 or TRBD2 for D (5 bases each). This CDR3 region has 13 residues. Germline CDR1 SQVTM, CDR2 ANQGSEA. V lost 7 bases to trimming and J lost 2 bases, with 15 bases between them.

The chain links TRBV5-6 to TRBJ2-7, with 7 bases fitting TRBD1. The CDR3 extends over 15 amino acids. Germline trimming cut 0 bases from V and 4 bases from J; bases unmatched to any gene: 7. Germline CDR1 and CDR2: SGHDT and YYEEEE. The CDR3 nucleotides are TGTGCCAGCAGCTTGGGCCGACAGGGTGGGTACGAGCAGTACTTC. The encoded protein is CASSLGRQGGYEQYF.

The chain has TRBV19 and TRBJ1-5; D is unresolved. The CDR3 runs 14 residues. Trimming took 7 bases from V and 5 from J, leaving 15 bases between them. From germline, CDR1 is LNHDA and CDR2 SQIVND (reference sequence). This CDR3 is CASKVSGPYQPQHF. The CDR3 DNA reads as TGTGCCAGTAAGGTCTCAGGCCCCTATCAGCCCCAGCATTTT.

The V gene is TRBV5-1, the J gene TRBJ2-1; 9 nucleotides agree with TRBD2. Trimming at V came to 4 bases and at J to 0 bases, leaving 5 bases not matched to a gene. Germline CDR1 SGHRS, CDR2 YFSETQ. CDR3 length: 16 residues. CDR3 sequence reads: CASSRLAGYSYNEQFF. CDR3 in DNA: TGCGCCAGCAGCCGGCTAGCGGGATACTCCTACAATGAGCAGTTCTTC.

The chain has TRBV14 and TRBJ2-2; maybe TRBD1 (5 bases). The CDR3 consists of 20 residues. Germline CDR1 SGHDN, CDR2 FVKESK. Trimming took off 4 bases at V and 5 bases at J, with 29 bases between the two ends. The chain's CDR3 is CASSPTLPGRTISLTGELFF. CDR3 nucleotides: TGTGCCAGCAGCCCAACCCTCCCAGGGCGCACAATCAGTTTAACCGGGGAGCTGTTTTTT.